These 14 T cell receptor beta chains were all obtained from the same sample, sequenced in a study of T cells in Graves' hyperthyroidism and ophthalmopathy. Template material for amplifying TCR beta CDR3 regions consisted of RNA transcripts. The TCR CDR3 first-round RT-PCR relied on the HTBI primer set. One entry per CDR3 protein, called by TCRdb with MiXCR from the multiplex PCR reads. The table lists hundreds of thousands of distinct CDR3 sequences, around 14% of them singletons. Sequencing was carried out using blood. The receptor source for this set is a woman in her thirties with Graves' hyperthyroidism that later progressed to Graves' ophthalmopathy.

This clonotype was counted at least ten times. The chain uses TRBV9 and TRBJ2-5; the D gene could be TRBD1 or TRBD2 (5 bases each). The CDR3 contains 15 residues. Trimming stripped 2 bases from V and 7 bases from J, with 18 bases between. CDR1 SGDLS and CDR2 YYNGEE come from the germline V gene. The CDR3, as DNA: TGTGCCAGCAGCGTTATTGAGGGACCCGGCGCGACCCAGTACTTC. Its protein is CASSVIEGPGATQYF.

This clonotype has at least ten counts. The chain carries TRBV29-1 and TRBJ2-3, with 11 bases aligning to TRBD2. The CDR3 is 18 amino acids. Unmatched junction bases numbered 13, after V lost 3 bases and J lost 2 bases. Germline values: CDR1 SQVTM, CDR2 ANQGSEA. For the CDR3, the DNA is TGCAGCGTTGATATAGGGACGCTAGCGGGAGGATTCACAGATACGCAGTATTTT. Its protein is CSVDIGTLAGGFTDTQYF.

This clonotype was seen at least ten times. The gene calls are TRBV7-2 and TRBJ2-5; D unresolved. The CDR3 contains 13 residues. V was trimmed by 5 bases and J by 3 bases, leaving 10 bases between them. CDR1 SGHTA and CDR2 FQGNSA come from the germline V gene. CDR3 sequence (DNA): TGTGCCAGCAGCCTTACGACAAAAGAGACCCAGTACTTC. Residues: CASSLTTKETQYF.

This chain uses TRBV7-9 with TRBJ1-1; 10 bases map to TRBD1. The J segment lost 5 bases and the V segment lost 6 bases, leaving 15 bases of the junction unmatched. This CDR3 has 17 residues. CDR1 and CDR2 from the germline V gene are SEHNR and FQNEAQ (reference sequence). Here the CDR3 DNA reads TGTGCCAGCAGACTCGCCGCTGCGCGGACAGGGGGGACTGAAGCTTTCTTT. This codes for CASRLAAARTGGTEAFF.

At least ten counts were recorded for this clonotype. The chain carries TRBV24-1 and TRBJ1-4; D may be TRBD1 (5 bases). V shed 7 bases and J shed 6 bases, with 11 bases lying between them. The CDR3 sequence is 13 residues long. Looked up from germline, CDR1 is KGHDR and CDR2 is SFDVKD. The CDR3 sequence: CATRGTDHEKLFF. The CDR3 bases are TGTGCCACCAGGGGGACGGATCATGAAAAACTGTTTTTT.

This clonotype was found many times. Here the CDR3 reads CASSPSYAGYDEQYF. In DNA form, the CDR3 reads TGTGCCAGCAGCCCTAGTTACGCAGGGTATGACGAGCAGTACTTC. V is TRBV5-6 and J is TRBJ2-7, with a possible D match to TRBD1 (5 bases). The CDR3 is 15 amino acids. CDR1 is SGHDT, CDR2 YYEEEE, per germline. V gave up 4 bases and J gave up 5 bases, with 19 bases separating them.

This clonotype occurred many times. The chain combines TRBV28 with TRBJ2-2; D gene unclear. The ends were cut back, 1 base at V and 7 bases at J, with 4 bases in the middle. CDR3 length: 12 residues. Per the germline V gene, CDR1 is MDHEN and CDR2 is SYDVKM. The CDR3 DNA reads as TGTGCCAGCAGTTTATTAGTCGGGGAGCTGTTTTTT. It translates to CASSLLVGELFF.

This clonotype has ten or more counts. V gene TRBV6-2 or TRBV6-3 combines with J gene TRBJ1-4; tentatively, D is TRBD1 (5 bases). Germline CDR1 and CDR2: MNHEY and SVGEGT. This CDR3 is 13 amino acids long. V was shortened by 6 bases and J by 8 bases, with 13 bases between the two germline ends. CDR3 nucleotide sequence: TGTGCCAGCAGAACCCAGGGACGGGAAAAACTGTTTTTT. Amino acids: CASRTQGREKLFF.

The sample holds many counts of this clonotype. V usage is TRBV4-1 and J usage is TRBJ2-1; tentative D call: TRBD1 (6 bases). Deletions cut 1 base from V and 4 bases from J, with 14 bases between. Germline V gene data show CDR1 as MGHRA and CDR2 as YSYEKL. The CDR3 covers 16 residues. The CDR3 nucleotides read TGCGCCAGCAGCCAAGTTTCAGGGGCGAGGTACAATGAGCAGTTCTTC. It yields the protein CASSQVSGARYNEQFF.

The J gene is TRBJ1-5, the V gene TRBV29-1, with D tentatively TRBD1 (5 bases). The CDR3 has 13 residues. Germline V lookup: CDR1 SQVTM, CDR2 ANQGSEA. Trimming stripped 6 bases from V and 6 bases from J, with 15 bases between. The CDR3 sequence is CSVSGGVGQPQHF. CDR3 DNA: TGCAGCGTCTCCGGGGGGGTGGGTCAGCCCCAGCATTTT. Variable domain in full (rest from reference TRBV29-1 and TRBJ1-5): SAVISQKPSRDICQRGTSLTIQCQVDSQVTMMFWYRQQPGQSLTLIATANQGSEATYESGFVIDKFPISRPNLTFSTLTVSNMSPEDSSIYLCSVSGGVGQPQHFGDGTRLSIL.

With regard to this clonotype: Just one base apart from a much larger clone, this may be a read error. The CDR3 loop reads CGSSSPRLKRGRIEQYF. The CDR3 bases are TGTGGCAGCAGTTCTCCTAGACTAAAGCGGGGCAGGATCGAGCAGTACTTC. The gene calls are TRBV6-1 and TRBJ2-7; 7 bases are a match to TRBD2. Germline assignment: CDR1 MNHNS and CDR2 SASEGT. The CDR3 runs to 17 residues.

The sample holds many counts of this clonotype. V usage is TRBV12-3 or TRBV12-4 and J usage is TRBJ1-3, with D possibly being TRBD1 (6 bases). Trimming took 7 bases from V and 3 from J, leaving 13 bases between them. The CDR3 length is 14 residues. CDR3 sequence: CASNSEGGGNTIYF. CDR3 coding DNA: TGTGCCAGCAACTCGGAGGGGGGTGGAAACACCATATATTTT.

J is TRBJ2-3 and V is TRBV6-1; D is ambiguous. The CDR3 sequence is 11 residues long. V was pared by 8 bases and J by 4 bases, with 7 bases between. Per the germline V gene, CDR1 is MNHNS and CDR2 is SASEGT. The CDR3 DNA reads TGTGCCAGCCGGGTCGCAGATACGCAGTATTTT. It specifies CASRVADTQYF.

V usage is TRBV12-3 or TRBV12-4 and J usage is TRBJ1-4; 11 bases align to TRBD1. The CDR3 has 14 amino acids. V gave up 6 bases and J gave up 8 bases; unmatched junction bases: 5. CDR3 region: CASRRDRGDEKLFF. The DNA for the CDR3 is TGTGCCAGCAGGCGGGACAGGGGGGACGAAAAACTGTTTTTT.